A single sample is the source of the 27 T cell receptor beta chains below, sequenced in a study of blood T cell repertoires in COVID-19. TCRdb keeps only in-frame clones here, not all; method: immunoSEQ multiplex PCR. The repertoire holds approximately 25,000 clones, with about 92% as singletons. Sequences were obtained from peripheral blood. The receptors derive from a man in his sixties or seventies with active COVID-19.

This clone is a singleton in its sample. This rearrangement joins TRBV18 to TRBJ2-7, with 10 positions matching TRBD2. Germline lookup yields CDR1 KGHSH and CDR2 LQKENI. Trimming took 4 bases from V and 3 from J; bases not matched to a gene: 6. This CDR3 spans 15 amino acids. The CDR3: CASSRPGLASYEQYF. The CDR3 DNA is TGTGCCAGCTCACGACCGGGACTAGCGAGCTACGAGCAGTACTTC.

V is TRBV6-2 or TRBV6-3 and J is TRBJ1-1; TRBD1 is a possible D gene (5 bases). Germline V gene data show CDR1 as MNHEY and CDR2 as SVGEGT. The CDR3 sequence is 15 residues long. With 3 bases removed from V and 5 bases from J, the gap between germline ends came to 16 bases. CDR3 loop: CASSYLGRAYTEAFF. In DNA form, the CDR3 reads TGTGCCAGCAGTTATTTGGGCAGGGCGTATACTGAAGCTTTCTTT.

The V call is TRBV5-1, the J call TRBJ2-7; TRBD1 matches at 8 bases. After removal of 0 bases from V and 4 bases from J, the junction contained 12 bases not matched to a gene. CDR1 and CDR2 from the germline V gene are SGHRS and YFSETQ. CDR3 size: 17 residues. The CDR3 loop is CASSLAPVGRGPYEQYF. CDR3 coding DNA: TGCGCCAGCAGCTTGGCCCCTGTTGGCAGGGGGCCTTACGAGCAGTACTTC. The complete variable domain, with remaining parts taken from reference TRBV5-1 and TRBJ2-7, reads KAGVTQTPRYLIKTRGQQVTLSCSPISGHRSVSWYQQTPGQGLQFLFEYFSETQRNKGNFPGRFSGRQFSNSRSEMNVSTLELGDSALYLCASSLAPVGRGPYEQYFGPGTRLTVT.

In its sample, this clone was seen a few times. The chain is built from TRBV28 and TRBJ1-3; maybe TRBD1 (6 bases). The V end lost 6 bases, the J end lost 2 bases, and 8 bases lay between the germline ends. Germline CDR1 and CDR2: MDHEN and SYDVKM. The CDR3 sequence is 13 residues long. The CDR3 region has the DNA TGTGCCAGCAGGCAGGGGACTGGAAACACCATATATTTT. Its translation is CASRQGTGNTIYF.

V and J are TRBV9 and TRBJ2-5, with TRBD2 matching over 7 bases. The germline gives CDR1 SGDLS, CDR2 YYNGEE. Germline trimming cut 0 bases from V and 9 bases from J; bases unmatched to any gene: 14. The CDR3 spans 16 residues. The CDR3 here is CASSVGAGQGMSPQYF. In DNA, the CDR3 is TGTGCCAGCAGCGTAGGAGCGGGGCAGGGCATGAGCCCCCAGTACTTC.

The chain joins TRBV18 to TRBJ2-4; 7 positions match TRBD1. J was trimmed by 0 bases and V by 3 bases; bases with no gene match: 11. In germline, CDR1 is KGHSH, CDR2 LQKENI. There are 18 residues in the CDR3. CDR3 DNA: TGTGCCAGCTCACCTGTGACCGGGACAGTTGAAGCCAAAAACATTCAGTACTTC. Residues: CASSPVTGTVEAKNIQYF.

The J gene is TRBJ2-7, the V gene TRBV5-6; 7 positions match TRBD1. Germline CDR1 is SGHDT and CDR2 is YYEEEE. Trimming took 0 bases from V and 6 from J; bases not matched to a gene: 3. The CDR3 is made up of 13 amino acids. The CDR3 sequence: CASSLVSGGEQYF. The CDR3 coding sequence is TGTGCCAGCAGCTTGGTGTCAGGGGGCGAGCAGTACTTC.

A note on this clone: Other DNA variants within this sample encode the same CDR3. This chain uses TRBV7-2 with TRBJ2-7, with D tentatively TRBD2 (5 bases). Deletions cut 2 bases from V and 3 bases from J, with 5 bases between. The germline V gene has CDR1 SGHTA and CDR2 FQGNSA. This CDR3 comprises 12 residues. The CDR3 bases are TGTGCCAGCAGCTTACGGGACTACGAGCAGTACTTC. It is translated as CASSLRDYEQYF. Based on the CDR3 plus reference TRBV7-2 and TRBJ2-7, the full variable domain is GAGVSQSPSNKVTEKGKDVELRCDPISGHTALYWYRQSLGQGLEFLIYFQGNSAPDKSGLPSDRFSAERTGGSVSTLTIQRTQQEDSAVYLCASSLRDYEQYFGPGTRLTVT.

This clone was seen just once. The CDR3 region has the DNA TGTGCCAGCAGCTTCAGCCCGGGACTAGTATCCTACGAGCAGTACTTC. Its protein product is CASSFSPGLVSYEQYF. This sequence joins TRBV7-2 and TRBJ2-7; 8 bases are a match to TRBD2. The J segment lost 1 base and the V segment lost 3 bases, leaving 8 bases of the junction unmatched. The germline CDR1 and CDR2 sequences are SGHTA and FQGNSA. CDR3 length equals 16 residues.

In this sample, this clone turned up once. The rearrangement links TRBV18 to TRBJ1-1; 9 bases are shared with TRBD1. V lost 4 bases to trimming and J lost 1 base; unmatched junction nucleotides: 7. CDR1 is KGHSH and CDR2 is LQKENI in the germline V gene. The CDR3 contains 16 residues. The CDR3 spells CASSRQRDRENTEAFF. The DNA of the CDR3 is TGTGCCAGCTCACGCCAACGGGACAGGGAGAACACTGAAGCTTTCTTT. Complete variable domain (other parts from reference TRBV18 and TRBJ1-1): NAGVMQNPRHLVRRRGQEARLRCSPMKGHSHVYWYRQLPEEGLKFMVYLQKENIIDESGMPKERFSAEFPKEGPSILRIQQVVRGDSAAYFCASSRQRDRENTEAFFGQGTRLTVV.

The CDR3 is CASTDRSPNQPQHF. The CDR3 DNA reads as TGTGCCAGCACGGACAGGAGCCCCAATCAGCCCCAGCATTTT. This chain joins TRBV6-5 and TRBJ1-5; 7 bases match TRBD1. CDR1 MNHEY and CDR2 SVGAGI come from the germline V gene. Trimming cost V 7 bases and J 3 bases; bases outside gene matches: 6. The length of the CDR3 is 14 residues.

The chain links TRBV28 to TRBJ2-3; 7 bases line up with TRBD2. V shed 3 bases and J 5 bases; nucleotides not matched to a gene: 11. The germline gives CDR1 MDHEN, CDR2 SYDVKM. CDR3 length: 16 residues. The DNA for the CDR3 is TGTGCCAGCAGTTTTCCCTGGTCAGGGAGGGAAGATACGCAGTATTTT. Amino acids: CASSFPWSGREDTQYF.

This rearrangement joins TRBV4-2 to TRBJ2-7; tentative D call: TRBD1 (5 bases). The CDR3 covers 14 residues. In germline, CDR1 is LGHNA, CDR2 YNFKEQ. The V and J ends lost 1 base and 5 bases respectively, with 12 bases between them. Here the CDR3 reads CASSQGLGDDEQYF. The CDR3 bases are TGTGCCAGCAGCCAAGGCTTAGGGGATGACGAGCAGTACTTC.

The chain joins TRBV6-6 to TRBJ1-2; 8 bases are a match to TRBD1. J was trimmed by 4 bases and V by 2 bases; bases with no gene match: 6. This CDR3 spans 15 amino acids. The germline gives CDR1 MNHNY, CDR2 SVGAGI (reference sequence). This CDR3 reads CASSYPKGQGYGYTF. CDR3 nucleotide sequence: TGTGCCAGCAGTTACCCGAAAGGACAGGGCTATGGCTACACCTTC.

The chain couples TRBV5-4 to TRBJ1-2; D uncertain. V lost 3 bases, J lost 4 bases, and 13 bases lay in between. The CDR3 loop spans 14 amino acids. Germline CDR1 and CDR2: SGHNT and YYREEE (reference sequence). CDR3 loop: CASSSPAGVYGYTF. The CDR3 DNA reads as TGTGCCAGCAGCTCCCCAGCGGGAGTCTATGGCTACACCTTC.

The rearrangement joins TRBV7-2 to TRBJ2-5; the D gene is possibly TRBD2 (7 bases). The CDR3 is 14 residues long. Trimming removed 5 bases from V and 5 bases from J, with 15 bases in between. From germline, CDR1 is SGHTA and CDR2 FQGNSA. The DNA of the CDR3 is TGTGCCAGCAGCCACGGAAGGGGGGGGGAGACCCAGTACTTC. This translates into CASSHGRGGETQYF. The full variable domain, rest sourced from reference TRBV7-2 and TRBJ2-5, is GAGVSQSPSNKVTEKGKDVELRCDPISGHTALYWYRQSLGQGLEFLIYFQGNSAPDKSGLPSDRFSAERTGGSVSTLTIQRTQQEDSAVYLCASSHGRGGETQYFGPGTRLLVL.

The CDR3 reads CASRSQVIAGYEQYF. The CDR3 DNA reads TGTGCCAGCAGGTCTCAAGTCATAGCGGGCTACGAGCAGTACTTC. The chain uses TRBV27 and TRBJ2-7; 7 bases match TRBD2. V dropped 6 bases and J dropped 3; count of bases not matched to a gene: 11. CDR1 is MNHEY and CDR2 is SMNVEV in the germline V gene (reference sequence). CDR3 length: 15 amino acids.

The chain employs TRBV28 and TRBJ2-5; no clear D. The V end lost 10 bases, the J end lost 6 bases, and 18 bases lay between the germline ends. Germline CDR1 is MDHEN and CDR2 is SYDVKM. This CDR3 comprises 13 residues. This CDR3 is CATFAPGEKTQYF. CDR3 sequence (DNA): TGTGCCACCTTTGCGCCGGGTGAGAAGACCCAGTACTTC.

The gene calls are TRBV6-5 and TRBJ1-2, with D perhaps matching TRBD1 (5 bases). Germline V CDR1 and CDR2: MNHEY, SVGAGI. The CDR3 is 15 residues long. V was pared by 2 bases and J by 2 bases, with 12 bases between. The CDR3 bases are TGTGCCAGCAGTTACGGGATCCAGGGAAACTATGGCTACACCTTC. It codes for CASSYGIQGNYGYTF.

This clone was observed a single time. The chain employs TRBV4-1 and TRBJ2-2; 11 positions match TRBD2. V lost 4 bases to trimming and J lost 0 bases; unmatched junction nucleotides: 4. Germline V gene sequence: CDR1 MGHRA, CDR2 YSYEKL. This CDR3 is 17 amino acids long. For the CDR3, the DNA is TGCGCCAGCAGCCTTAGACTAGCGGGGACGAACACCGGGGAGCTGTTTTTT. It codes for CASSLRLAGTNTGELFF.

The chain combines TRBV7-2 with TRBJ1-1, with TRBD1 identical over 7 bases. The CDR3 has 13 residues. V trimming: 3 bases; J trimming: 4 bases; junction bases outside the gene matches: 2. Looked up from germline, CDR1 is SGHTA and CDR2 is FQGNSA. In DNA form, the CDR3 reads TGTGCCAGCAGCTTGACAGGGAGCACTGAAGCTTTCTTT. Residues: CASSLTGSTEAFF.

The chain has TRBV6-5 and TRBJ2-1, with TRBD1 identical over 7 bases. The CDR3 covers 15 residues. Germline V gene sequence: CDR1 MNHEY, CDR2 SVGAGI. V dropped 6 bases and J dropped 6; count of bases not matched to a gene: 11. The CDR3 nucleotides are TGTGCCAGCAGCAAAGGGCAGGGGGAGTTCAATGAGCAGTTCTTC. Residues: CASSKGQGEFNEQFF.

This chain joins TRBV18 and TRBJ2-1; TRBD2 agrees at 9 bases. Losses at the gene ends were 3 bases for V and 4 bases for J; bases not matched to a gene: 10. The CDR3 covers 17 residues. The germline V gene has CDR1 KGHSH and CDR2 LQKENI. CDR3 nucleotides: TGTGCCAGCTCACCCCGGGGAGCGGGGGGTTTATACAATGAGCAGTTCTTC. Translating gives CASSPRGAGGLYNEQFF.

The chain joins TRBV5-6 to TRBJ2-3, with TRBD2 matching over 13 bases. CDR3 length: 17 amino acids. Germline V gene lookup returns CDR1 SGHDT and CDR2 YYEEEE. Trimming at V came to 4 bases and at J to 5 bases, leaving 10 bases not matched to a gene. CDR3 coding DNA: TGTGCCAGCAGCGGCCAAGGACTAGCGGGAGCCTTAGATACGCAGTATTTT. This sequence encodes CASSGQGLAGALDTQYF.

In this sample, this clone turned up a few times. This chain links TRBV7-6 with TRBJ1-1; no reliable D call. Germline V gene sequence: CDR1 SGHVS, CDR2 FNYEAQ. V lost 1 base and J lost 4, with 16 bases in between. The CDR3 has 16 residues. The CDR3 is CASSLGFRRAGTEAFF. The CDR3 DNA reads TGTGCCAGCAGCTTAGGCTTCAGGAGGGCTGGCACTGAAGCTTTCTTT.

For the CDR3, the DNA is TGTGCCAGCAGCCTACAGCTATACTCTGGAAACACCATATATTTT. Translated: CASSLQLYSGNTIYF. The V call is TRBV5-6, the J call TRBJ1-3, with D unresolved. V lost 4 bases to trimming and J lost 0 bases, with 11 bases between them. The CDR3 is made up of 15 amino acids. CDR1 SGHDT and CDR2 YYEEEE come from the germline V gene.

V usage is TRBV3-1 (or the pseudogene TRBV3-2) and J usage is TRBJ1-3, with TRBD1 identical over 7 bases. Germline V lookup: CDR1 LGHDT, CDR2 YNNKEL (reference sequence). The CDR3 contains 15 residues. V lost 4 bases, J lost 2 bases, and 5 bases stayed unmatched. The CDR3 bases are TGTGCCAGCAGCCGCAGACAGGGCCCTGGAAACACCATATATTTT. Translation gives CASSRRQGPGNTIYF.